The 21 T cell receptor beta chains below all came from one sample that was sequenced in a study of CD8 T cells in Susac syndrome (dated by TCRdb to between 2017 and 2020). Receptor libraries were prepared by the immunoSEQ multiplex PCR assay. RNA was extracted with the RNeasy kit and roughly 0.5 to 1 ug was reverse transcribed using random hexamers. The public sequencing data were trimmed at Q25 with fastp and processed into clonotypes with MiXCR by TCRdb, which kept only in-frame beta chains. One record per CDR3 amino acid sequence lists the most common genes and DNA. For this sample the table gives some 170,000 distinct CDR3 sequences, of which roughly 95% were detected only once. The ten largest clones add up to about 0.086% of the sample. The sequenced sample was CD4+ T cells from PBMCs. These receptors originate from a human donor with multiple sclerosis.

This chain links TRBV25-1 with TRBJ1-4; D is unresolved. Germline V gene data show CDR1 as MGHDK and CDR2 as SYGVNS. Deletions cut 6 bases from V and 6 bases from J, with 5 bases between. This CDR3 comprises 11 residues. For the CDR3, the DNA is TGTGCCAGCAGCGCCTATGAAAAACTGTTTTTT. Encoded protein: CASSAYEKLFF. Combining the CDR3 with reference TRBV25-1 and TRBJ1-4 gives the whole variable domain EADIYQTPRYLVIGTGKKITLECSQTMGHDKMYWYQQDPGMELHLIHYSYGVNSTEKGDLSSESTVSRIRTEHFPLTLESARPSHTSQYLCASSAYEKLFFGSGTQLSVL.

This chain uses TRBV2 with TRBJ1-3; D is uncertain. The CDR3 contains 15 residues. In germline, CDR1 is SNHLY, CDR2 FYNNEI. The germline V and J ends were trimmed by 8 bases and 1 base, with 15 bases remaining between them. The CDR3 DNA follows: TGTGCCAGCGGCCCCCCGGCGGCTTCTGGAAACACCATATATTTT. Translated, it gives CASGPPAASGNTIYF.

The chain joins TRBV2 to TRBJ1-5, with 9 bases lining up with TRBD1. The germline V gene encodes CDR1 SNHLY and CDR2 FYNNEI. CDR3 length equals 14 residues. V trimming: 7 bases; J trimming: 1 base; junction bases outside the gene matches: 2. The CDR3 region is CASKGTGSNQPQHF. The CDR3 DNA is TGTGCCAGCAAGGGGACAGGGAGCAATCAGCCCCAGCATTTT.

V and J are TRBV2 and TRBJ1-1; a weak D match, TRBD1 (5 bases). This CDR3 is 14 amino acids long. Germline V CDR1 and CDR2: SNHLY, FYNNEI. V was shortened by 7 bases and J by 1 base, with 13 bases between the two germline ends. The CDR3, as DNA: TGTGCCAGCACCTCCGGGGCAGCGAACACTGAAGCTTTCTTT. As protein: CASTSGAANTEAFF.

The gene calls are TRBV3-1 and TRBJ1-2; possible D gene TRBD1, 5 bases. This CDR3 is built from 13 residues. Per the germline V gene, CDR1 is LGHDT and CDR2 is YNNKEL (reference sequence). V lost 4 bases, J lost 2 bases, and 8 bases lay in between. The CDR3, as DNA: TGTGCCAGCAGCCTGAGACAGAACTATGGCTACACCTTC. This gives the protein CASSLRQNYGYTF.

This chain uses TRBV2 with TRBJ2-2; D ambiguous. V was trimmed by 8 bases and J by 3 bases, leaving 10 bases between them. Germline V gene lookup returns CDR1 SNHLY and CDR2 FYNNEI. The CDR3 loop spans 13 amino acids. As DNA, the CDR3 is TGTGCCAGCGGAGCCCCGGACACCGGGGAGCTGTTTTTT. Its translation is CASGAPDTGELFF.

The chain is built from TRBV4-2 and TRBJ1-2; no clear D gene. Germline lookup yields CDR1 LGHNA and CDR2 YNFKEQ. Trimming pared 3 bases from V and 4 bases from J, leaving 9 bases between. The CDR3 sequence is 13 residues long. The CDR3 loop reads CASSQGGFYGYTF. CDR3 in DNA: TGTGCCAGCAGCCAGGGAGGATTCTATGGCTACACCTTC.

The chain combines TRBV5-1 with TRBJ2-2; 10 bases line up with TRBD2. The J segment lost 6 bases and the V segment lost 3 bases, leaving 5 bases of the junction unmatched. The CDR3 extends over 15 amino acids. Germline loops: CDR1 SGHRS, CDR2 YFSETQ. The CDR3 reads CASSSLAGDAGELFF. The DNA for the CDR3 is TGCGCCAGCAGCTCTCTAGCGGGAGACGCCGGGGAGCTGTTTTTT.

V usage is TRBV12-3 or TRBV12-4 and J usage is TRBJ1-5; D perhaps matches TRBD1 (6 bases). V dropped 7 bases and J dropped 6 bases, with 10 bases sitting between them. The CDR3 has 12 residues. The CDR3 nucleotides are TGTGCCAGCACCGGGGGGCGTCAGCCCCAGCATTTT. Its protein is CASTGGRQPQHF.

J is TRBJ2-7 and V is TRBV29-1; a possible D gene is TRBD1 (6 bases). Trimming left V 7 bases short and J 6 bases short, with 19 bases between. The length of the CDR3 is 13 residues. CDR1 is SQVTM, CDR2 ANQGSEA, per germline. For the CDR3, the DNA is TGCAGCGCCAGCCTAACAAACAGGGCCGAGCAGTACTTC. This gives the protein CSASLTNRAEQYF.

The V call is TRBV28, the J call TRBJ2-7, with a weak D call TRBD1 (6 bases). CDR3 length equals 12 residues. The V gene lost 6 bases and the J gene lost 6 bases, with 12 bases spanning the gap. Germline V gives CDR1 MDHEN, CDR2 SYDVKM. For the CDR3, the DNA is TGTGCCAGCAGCCTAACAGGGCGCGAGCAGTACTTC. Encoded protein: CASSLTGREQYF.

CDR3 protein: CSAGRAVGTEAFF. The CDR3 nucleotides are TGCAGTGCTGGGCGGGCGGTGGGAACTGAAGCTTTCTTT. The chain has TRBV20-1 and TRBJ1-1; D is uncertain. This CDR3 is built from 13 residues. Germline V lookup: CDR1 DFQATT, CDR2 SNEGSKA (reference sequence). V was cut by 5 bases and J by 5 bases, with 15 bases left in between.

This chain links TRBV27 with TRBJ2-7, with 9 bases aligning to TRBD1. The CDR3 runs 14 residues. Germline lookup yields CDR1 MNHEY and CDR2 SMNVEV (reference sequence). Trimming removed 3 bases from V and 4 bases from J; junction bases left unmatched: 4. This chain's CDR3 is CASSLDRGGYEQYF. Here the CDR3 DNA reads TGTGCCAGCAGTTTGGACAGGGGAGGGTACGAGCAGTACTTC.

This chain joins TRBV29-1 and TRBJ2-3; 8 bases fit TRBD1. V gave up 5 bases and J gave up 4 bases; unmatched junction bases: 5. The CDR3 loop spans 13 amino acids. CDR1 and CDR2 (germline): SQVTM, ANQGSEA. For the CDR3, the DNA is TGCAGCGTTCAGGGGGCGCCGGCAGATACGCAGTATTTT. Translated, it gives CSVQGAPADTQYF.

This chain joins TRBV30 and TRBJ2-3; D is possibly TRBD2 (6 bases). The CDR3 is 13 residues long. V lost 0 bases and J 6 bases, leaving 10 bases between the germline ends. CDR1 is GTSNPN, CDR2 SVGIG, per germline (reference sequence). In DNA, the CDR3 is TGTGCCTGGAGTGTACGGGAGCGGGATACGCAGTATTTT. Amino acid sequence: CAWSVRERDTQYF. The full variable domain, completed using reference TRBV30 and TRBJ2-3, is SQTIHQWPATLVQPVGSPLSLECTVEGTSNPNLYWYRQAAGRGLQLLFYSVGIGQISSEVPQNLSASRPQDRQFILSSKKLLLSDSGFYLCAWSVRERDTQYFGPGTRLTVL.

The chain employs TRBV6-1 and TRBJ1-1; D is perhaps TRBD1 (5 bases). Trimming stripped 8 bases from V and 6 bases from J, with 19 bases between. The CDR3 length is 14 residues. CDR1 MNHNS and CDR2 SASEGT come from the germline V gene. CDR3 sequence reads: CASLNFGLTAEAFF. CDR3 nucleotides: TGTGCCAGCCTGAATTTCGGTCTGACAGCTGAAGCTTTCTTT.

This clonotype is a singleton in its sample. The V gene is TRBV30, the J gene TRBJ2-7; TRBD1 matches at 7 bases. Germline CDR1 GTSNPN, CDR2 SVGIG (reference sequence). Losses at the gene ends were 4 bases for V and 3 bases for J; bases not matched to a gene: 0. The CDR3 is 11 residues long. The CDR3 nucleotides are TGTGCCTGGAACAGGGGCTACGAGCAGTACTTC. Protein: CAWNRGYEQYF.

The chain combines TRBV29-1 with TRBJ2-2; possible D gene TRBD1, 5 bases. Trimming left V 7 bases short and J 3 bases short, with 18 bases between. CDR1 is SQVTM and CDR2 is ANQGSEA in the germline V gene. This CDR3 is built from 15 residues. DNA of the CDR3: TGCAGCGCCTCGATTAGGGGTTGGGACACCGGGGAGCTGTTTTTT. Translating it yields CSASIRGWDTGELFF.

The V gene is TRBV12-3 or TRBV12-4, the J gene TRBJ1-5, with D possibly being TRBD1 (5 bases). The CDR3 covers 13 residues. The V end lost 4 bases, the J end lost 10 bases, and 14 bases lay between the germline ends. The CDR3 spells CASSWGRGGPQHF. In DNA, the CDR3 is TGTGCCAGCAGTTGGGGGAGGGGAGGACCCCAGCATTTT.

This chain connects TRBV18 to TRBJ1-1, with 9 bases identical to TRBD1. The V and J ends lost 3 bases and 4 bases, in that order; junction bases with no gene match: 15. CDR1 KGHSH and CDR2 LQKENI come from the germline V gene. This CDR3 comprises 18 residues. In DNA, the CDR3 is TGTGCCAGCTCACCTAGACGTACCGGCGGGACAGGGCCCACTGAAGCTTTCTTT. This encodes CASSPRRTGGTGPTEAFF.

This clonotype was seen once. This sequence joins TRBV30 and TRBJ2-3; D is possibly TRBD1 or TRBD2 (5 bases each). Germline loops: CDR1 GTSNPN, CDR2 SVGIG (reference sequence). Trimming left V 1 base short and J 3 bases short, with 17 bases between. This CDR3 spans 16 amino acids. CDR3 nucleotides: TGTGCCTGGAGTGCGGGGCCCGGACCCTTTACAGATACGCAGTATTTT. It is translated as CAWSAGPGPFTDTQYF.